Following are 30 T cell receptor beta chains from one sample sequenced in a study of regulatory T cells in long-lasting Graves disease. Construction of TCR beta libraries relied on iRepertoire HTBI primers and on Arm-PCR targeting CDR3 regions. A single record per CDR3 protein comes from TCRdb applying MiXCR to the multiplex PCR reads. The sample records a few hundred thousand distinct CDR3 sequences, 20% being singletons. As for time point: newly diagnosed GD, antithyroid drugs for less than 3 months. With RNA extracted from PBMCs as input, the TCR library was made. The source was peripheral blood mononuclear cells (PBMCs), collected at new diagnosis, from a patient treated with antithyroid drugs. All receptors derive from a female donor with Graves disease.

The chain couples TRBV7-2 to TRBJ1-2; D unclear. The CDR3 length is 13 residues. V was clipped by 4 bases and J by 13 bases, with 19 bases between them. The germline V gene has CDR1 SGHTA and CDR2 FQGNSA. In nucleotides, the CDR3 is TGTGCCAGCAGCTCCAGCCCAGAACGGAAGTCCACCTTC. Protein sequence: CASSSSPERKSTF.

This clonotype was counted many times. A much larger clone differs from this one at a single base, so this may be a read error. The chain uses TRBV14 and TRBJ2-3; D uncertain. Germline loops: CDR1 SGHDN, CDR2 FVKESK. Trimming took off 3 bases at V and 4 bases at J, with 2 bases between the two ends. This CDR3 comprises 11 residues. CDR3 DNA sequence: TGTGCCAGCAGCCACTCAGATACGCAGTATTTT. Its protein is CASSHSDTQYF.

This clonotype was found many times. This sequence joins TRBV7-9 and TRBJ2-5; 7 positions agree with TRBD1. The CDR3 is made up of 14 amino acids. V dropped 5 bases and J dropped 4; count of bases not matched to a gene: 7. CDR1 is SEHNR, CDR2 FQNEAQ, per germline (reference sequence). CDR3 amino acids: CASSLLGGVETQYF. The CDR3 DNA follows: TGTGCCAGCAGCCTGTTAGGGGGCGTAGAGACCCAGTACTTC. The whole variable domain, remainder taken from reference TRBV7-9 and TRBJ2-5, is DTGVSQNPRHKITKRGQNVTFRCDPISEHNRLYWYRQTLGQGPEFLTYFQNEAQLEKSRLLSDRFSAERPKGSFSTLEIQRTEQGDSAMYLCASSLLGGVETQYFGPGTRLLVL.

This clonotype was seen only a few times. The V call is TRBV9, the J call TRBJ1-2, with D perhaps TRBD1 (5 bases). Trimming stripped 4 bases from V and 4 bases from J, with 14 bases between. The CDR3 runs to 14 residues. The V gene's germline CDR1 is SGDLS and CDR2 YYNGEE. The DNA of the CDR3 is TGTGCCAGCAGCAGGCTAAGGGGCTCCTATGGCTACACCTTC. Protein sequence: CASSRLRGSYGYTF. The full variable domain, rest sourced from reference TRBV9 and TRBJ1-2, is DSGVTQTPKHLITATGQRVTLRCSPRSGDLSVYWYQQSLDQGLQFLIQYYNGEERAKGNILERFSAQQFPDLHSELNLSSLELGDSALYFCASSRLRGSYGYTFGSGTRLTVV.

This clonotype showed up many times. The genes are TRBV12-3 or TRBV12-4 and TRBJ2-2; tentatively, D is TRBD2 (6 bases). The CDR3 contains 15 residues. With 6 bases removed from V and 6 bases from J, the gap between germline ends came to 17 bases. The CDR3 bases are TGTGCCAGCAGCCCTGGGCAGGAGGGTGCCGGGGAGCTGTTTTTT. Translation: CASSPGQEGAGELFF.

This clonotype was seen more than once but under ten times. A much bigger clone sits one base away, suggesting this may be a read error. CDR3 DNA sequence: TGTGCCAGCAGTGAATACAAGACAGGGGACATGAACACCGGGGAGCTGTTTTTT. It is translated as CASSEYKTGDMNTGELFF. The chain combines TRBV25-1 with TRBJ2-2; TRBD1 agrees at 8 bases. CDR3 length: 18 residues. Germline V gene sequence: CDR1 MGHDK, CDR2 SYGVNS. The V segment lost 0 bases and the J segment 1 base; nucleotides outside the gene matches: 7.

This clonotype was found once. A read error may be the cause here, since a much bigger clone is one base away. The chain recombines TRBV30 with TRBJ1-1, with a possible D match to TRBD1 (5 bases). Germline lookup yields CDR1 GTSNPN and CDR2 SVGIG (reference sequence). The ends were cut back, 1 base at V and 3 bases at J, with 9 bases in the middle. The CDR3 is 13 amino acids. The CDR3 DNA follows: TGTGCCTGGAGTGCTGGGACGGACACTGAAGCTTTCTTT. This codes for CAWSAGTDTEAFF.

In this sample, this clonotype turned up many times. The chain is built from TRBV4-1 and TRBJ1-2, with 7 bases fitting TRBD1. The V gene end was trimmed by 3 bases and the J gene end by 3 bases; junction bases not matched to a gene: 10. Germline lookup yields CDR1 MGHRA and CDR2 YSYEKL. The length of the CDR3 is 16 residues. The DNA of the CDR3 is TGCGCCAGCAGCCAGGCACCGACAGGGAACGACTATGGCTACACCTTC. It encodes CASSQAPTGNDYGYTF.

This sequence joins TRBV5-1 and TRBJ1-4, with TRBD1 matching over 8 bases. The V segment lost 0 bases and the J segment 8 bases; nucleotides outside the gene matches: 6. There are 15 residues in the CDR3. CDR1 and CDR2 (germline): SGHRS, YFSETQ. The CDR3 DNA reads TGCGCCAGCAGCTTGGCGGACAGGGAAAACGAAAAACTGTTTTTT. Translating it yields CASSLADRENEKLFF.

This clonotype has more than one count but fewer than ten. The chain joins TRBV7-9 to TRBJ1-3; weak D call: TRBD1 (5 bases). Trimming cost V 4 bases and J 6 bases, with 25 bases left between them. This CDR3 contains 18 residues. From germline, CDR1 is SEHNR and CDR2 FQNEAQ (reference sequence). The CDR3 sequence: CASSSPPGTRDGQNTIYF. The CDR3 region has the DNA TGTGCCAGCAGCTCCCCACCCGGGACGAGGGACGGCCAAAACACCATATATTTT. Filled out from reference TRBV7-9 and TRBJ1-3, the complete variable domain reads DTGVSQNPRHKITKRGQNVTFRCDPISEHNRLYWYRQTLGQGPEFLTYFQNEAQLEKSRLLSDRFSAERPKGSFSTLEIQRTEQGDSAMYLCASSSPPGTRDGQNTIYFGEGSWLTVV.

This clonotype was counted ten times or more. This chain links TRBV11-2 with TRBJ1-2; no firm D call. V lost 0 bases, J lost 1 base, and 6 bases lay in between. CDR3 size: 14 residues. Germline CDR1 SGHAT, CDR2 FQNNGV. The CDR3 bases are TGTGCCAGCAGCTTAGAACCGGTTAACTATGGCTACACCTTC. This codes for CASSLEPVNYGYTF.

This clonotype was seen ten or more times. CDR3 sequence (DNA): TGTGCCAGCAGCCAAGAACTAGGACGGGGGGAAGGCTACACCTTC. Its translation is CASSQELGRGEGYTF. This rearrangement joins TRBV3-1 to TRBJ1-2, with D perhaps TRBD1 (5 bases). Trimming took off 0 bases at V and 8 bases at J, with 16 bases between the two ends. The CDR3 runs 15 residues. The V gene's germline CDR1 is LGHDT and CDR2 YNNKEL (reference sequence).

As concerns this clonotype: A far larger clone differs by one base, so this is likely a read error. Here the CDR3 omits its conserved ending phenylalanine or tryptophan, so a read error is the likely source. The chain uses TRBV12-3 or TRBV12-4 and TRBJ2-5, with 14 bases identical to TRBD2. Trimming at V came to 6 bases and at J to 4 bases, leaving 1 base not matched to a gene. The CDR3 is 14 amino acids. CDR3 coding DNA: TGTGCCAGCAGGGGGACTAGCGGGGGAGAGACCCAGTACCTC. It translates to CASRGTSGGETQYL.

This clonotype was detected a few times. Written as DNA, the CDR3 is TGTGCCAGCAGTTACGGTGGGGCTCCAGGCGACACTGAAGCTTTCTTT. Translation: CASSYGGAPGDTEAFF. The chain employs TRBV6-2 or TRBV6-3 and TRBJ1-1, with a possible D match to TRBD1 (5 bases). Between the trimmed V and J ends, which lost 2 bases and 3 bases, there was a span of 16 bases. Looked up from germline, CDR1 is MNHEY and CDR2 is SVGEGT. The CDR3 sequence is 16 residues long.

This clonotype showed up many times. J is TRBJ1-1 and V is TRBV7-6; the D gene is possibly TRBD1 (5 bases). Trimming removed 5 bases at V and 3 bases at J, with 16 bases between. The CDR3 contains 15 residues. CDR1 and CDR2 (germline): SGHVS, FNYEAQ. The CDR3 is CASSQQAPGDTEAFF. The CDR3 bases are TGTGCCAGCAGCCAACAGGCCCCCGGGGACACTGAAGCTTTCTTT.

In this sample, this clonotype turned up many times. The chain is built from TRBV18 and TRBJ2-1; TRBD2 matches 10 bases. This CDR3 is built from 18 residues. After removal of 3 bases from V and 7 bases from J, the junction contained 15 bases not matched to a gene. Germline CDR1 KGHSH, CDR2 LQKENI. This CDR3 reads CASSPVILAGGEENEQFF. In DNA form, the CDR3 reads TGTGCCAGCTCACCGGTGATTTTAGCGGGAGGCGAAGAGAATGAGCAGTTCTTC.

This clonotype came up a few times. This could be a read error, since a much larger clone is one nucleotide away. The chain links TRBV4-3 to TRBJ2-5, with D tentatively TRBD1 (8 bases). The germline gives CDR1 LGHNA, CDR2 YSLEER. The CDR3 sequence is 17 residues long. V lost 4 bases and J lost 11, with 29 bases in between. The CDR3 loop is CASSPSGGTGSYNEQYF. The CDR3 nucleotides are TGCGCCAGCAGCCCCTCCGGGGGGACAGGCTCCTACAATGAGCAGTACTTC.

This clonotype was recorded at least ten times. The chain has TRBV5-1 and TRBJ1-1, with D uncertain. In germline, CDR1 is SGHRS, CDR2 YFSETQ. Trimming removed 0 bases from V and 4 bases from J, with 10 bases in between. The CDR3 loop spans 14 amino acids. In nucleotides, the CDR3 is TGCGCCAGCAGCTTGGAGGGTCTGACCACTGAAGCTTTCTTT. This translates into CASSLEGLTTEAFF.

This clonotype was counted ten times or more. The chain has TRBV30 and TRBJ2-5; the match to TRBD1 covers 7 bases. V lost 4 bases to trimming and J lost 5 bases; unmatched junction nucleotides: 10. CDR1 and CDR2 (germline): GTSNPN, SVGIG (reference sequence). The CDR3 runs to 14 residues. CDR3 in amino acids: CAWIRTGVRETQYF. The CDR3 nucleotides are TGTGCCTGGATACGTACAGGGGTGCGGGAGACCCAGTACTTC.

In this sample, this clonotype turned up many times. V and J are TRBV7-2 and TRBJ1-2; possible D gene TRBD1, 5 bases. V lost 4 bases to trimming and J lost 0 bases, with 9 bases between them. Germline lookup yields CDR1 SGHTA and CDR2 FQGNSA. This CDR3 has 14 residues. The DNA for the CDR3 is TGTGCCAGCAGCTCGGGGGGGACTAACTATGGCTACACCTTC. Its protein is CASSSGGTNYGYTF.

This clonotype has ten or more counts. J is TRBJ2-5 and V is TRBV7-6, with 8 bases that match TRBD1. V lost 2 bases, J lost 5 bases, and 7 bases stayed unmatched. This CDR3 spans 15 amino acids. Germline CDR1 SGHVS, CDR2 FNYEAQ. The DNA for the CDR3 is TGTGCCAGCAGCTTAAGGACAGGGCCGAGGGAGACCCAGTACTTC. It yields the protein CASSLRTGPRETQYF.

The chain carries TRBV18 and TRBJ2-6, with a possible D match to TRBD1 (5 bases). V was shortened by 1 base and J by 0 bases, with 10 bases between the two germline ends. The CDR3 is 17 residues long. Germline CDR1 KGHSH, CDR2 LQKENI. CDR3 sequence reads: CASSPRARDSGANVLTF. For the CDR3, the DNA is TGTGCCAGCTCACCACGGGCCAGGGACTCTGGGGCCAACGTCCTGACTTTC. The full variable domain, rest sourced from reference TRBV18 and TRBJ2-6, is NAGVMQNPRHLVRRRGQEARLRCSPMKGHSHVYWYRQLPEEGLKFMVYLQKENIIDESGMPKERFSAEFPKEGPSILRIQQVVRGDSAAYFCASSPRARDSGANVLTFGAGSRLTVL.

The rearrangement links TRBV15 to TRBJ1-3; D is unclear. The CDR3 is 16 amino acids. In germline, CDR1 is LNHNV, CDR2 YYDKDF (reference sequence). V lost 3 bases and J 0 bases, leaving 12 bases between the germline ends. CDR3 bases: TGTGCCACCAGCAGCAAGAGGGCGAGCTCTGGAAACACCATATATTTT. Amino acid sequence: CATSSKRASSGNTIYF. Based on the CDR3 plus reference TRBV15 and TRBJ1-3, the full variable domain is DAMVIQNPRYQVTQFGKPVTLSCSQTLNHNVMYWYQQKSSQAPKLLFHYYDKDFNNEADTPDNFQSRRPNTSFCFLDIRSPGLGDTAMYLCATSSKRASSGNTIYFGEGSWLTVV.

In its sample, this clonotype was seen many times. V usage is TRBV7-8 and J usage is TRBJ2-7; D remains unclear. Trimming took off 5 bases at V and 4 bases at J, with 15 bases between the two ends. CDR1 and CDR2 (germline): SGHVS, FQNEAQ. The CDR3 extends over 14 amino acids. CDR3: CASSLGPQRYEQYF. The CDR3 nucleotides are TGTGCCAGCAGCCTCGGGCCCCAAAGGTACGAGCAGTACTTC.

V usage is TRBV7-3 and J usage is TRBJ2-2, with 14 nucleotides matching TRBD2. The V segment lost 5 bases and the J segment 6 bases; nucleotides outside the gene matches: 5. The germline gives CDR1 SGHTA, CDR2 FQGTGA. The CDR3 has 16 residues. The CDR3 DNA follows: TGTGCCAGCAGCCCCGGGGGACTAGCGGGAGCCGGGGAGCTGTTTTTT. Encoded protein: CASSPGGLAGAGELFF.

This clonotype was seen at least ten times. The J gene is TRBJ1-1, the V gene TRBV20-1, with D possibly being TRBD1 (5 bases). Germline-derived CDR1 and CDR2 are DFQATT and SNEGSKA (reference sequence). V shed 5 bases and J shed 0 bases, with 13 bases lying between them. This CDR3 region has 14 residues. The CDR3 bases are TGCAGTGCTTTCCGGGACGCAATGAACACTGAAGCTTTCTTT. Protein sequence: CSAFRDAMNTEAFF.

This clonotype was recorded many times. The chain joins TRBV28 to TRBJ1-1; D is uncertain. Trimming took off 5 bases at V and 0 bases at J, with 16 bases between the two ends. Germline loops: CDR1 MDHEN, CDR2 SYDVKM. The CDR3 is made up of 16 amino acids. CDR3 bases: TGTGCCAGCAGTGCCCCGGGCCGCACTATGAACACTGAAGCTTTCTTT. Amino acids: CASSAPGRTMNTEAFF.

This clonotype has at least ten counts. V is TRBV5-1 and J is TRBJ2-7; 9 bases are shared with TRBD2. This CDR3 region has 18 residues. After removal of 3 bases from V and 5 bases from J, the junction contained 18 bases not matched to a gene. The germline CDR1 and CDR2 sequences are SGHRS and YFSETQ. The CDR3 sequence is CASSWEIGLASLTHEQYF. In nucleotides, the CDR3 is TGCGCCAGCAGCTGGGAAATAGGACTAGCGTCCCTTACCCACGAGCAGTACTTC.

V usage is TRBV14 and J usage is TRBJ2-2; D is undetermined. V lost 4 bases to trimming and J lost 6 bases, with 9 bases between them. Germline V gives CDR1 SGHDN, CDR2 FVKESK. The CDR3 extends over 13 amino acids. CDR3 region: CASSPIRSGELFF. As DNA, the CDR3 is TGTGCCAGCAGCCCTATTCGTTCCGGGGAGCTGTTTTTT.

The chain uses TRBV20-1 and TRBJ2-1; 7 bases align to TRBD2. Germline assignment: CDR1 DFQATT and CDR2 SNEGSKA (reference sequence). V trimming: 0 bases; J trimming: 9 bases; junction bases outside the gene matches: 11. This CDR3 contains 15 residues. CDR3: CSAREKVRGSGEQFF. CDR3 DNA sequence: TGCAGTGCTAGAGAAAAGGTTCGCGGGAGTGGTGAGCAGTTCTTC.